These 5 T cell receptor beta chains were all obtained from the same sample, sequenced in a study of CD8+ T cells in alopecia areata. Treatment in this sample: oral pan-JAK inhibitor, 5-10 mg twice daily. Reverse transcribed after extraction, RNA yielded cDNA as the sequencing template. TCRdb keeps only in-frame clones here, not all; method: immunoSEQ multiplex PCR. The sample holds about 140,000 clones, around 86% seen once. Here the sequenced sample was CD8+ T cells sorted from blood, taken at week 4, from a patient treated with tofacitinib. These receptors all come from a human donor with alopecia areata.

V and J are TRBV7-2 and TRBJ2-7; the D is unclear. The CDR3 is 16 amino acids. V was trimmed by 1 base and J by 3 bases, leaving 16 bases between them. Germline-derived CDR1 and CDR2 are SGHTA and FQGNSA. The CDR3 DNA reads TGTGCCAGCAGCTTAGGCCGGGCAGGTTCTATCTACGAGCAGTACTTC. Its protein product is CASSLGRAGSIYEQYF.

Only one count was recorded for this clone. The genes are TRBV18 and TRBJ2-1; the D is unclear. Between the trimmed V and J ends, which lost 0 bases and 8 bases, there was a span of 5 bases. The CDR3 contains 12 residues. Germline loops: CDR1 KGHSH, CDR2 LQKENI. CDR3 loop: CASSPPYDEQFF. CDR3 coding DNA: TGTGCCAGCTCACCACCGTATGATGAGCAGTTCTTC. The full variable domain, completed using reference TRBV18 and TRBJ2-1, is NAGVMQNPRHLVRRRGQEARLRCSPMKGHSHVYWYRQLPEEGLKFMVYLQKENIIDESGMPKERFSAEFPKEGPSILRIQQVVRGDSAAYFCASSPPYDEQFFGPGTRLTVL.

The chain links TRBV11-2 to TRBJ1-2, with 8 bases identical to TRBD1. With 3 bases clipped from V and 6 bases from J, the junction kept 9 bases outside the gene matches. This CDR3 is built from 15 residues. The germline gives CDR1 SGHAT, CDR2 FQNNGV. In DNA, the CDR3 is TGTGCCAGCAGCTTCGCCCCGGGACAGGAGAATGGCTACACCTTC. Translated: CASSFAPGQENGYTF.

The V call is TRBV5-1, the J call TRBJ2-6, with 12 bases that match TRBD2. Germline values: CDR1 SGHRS, CDR2 YFSETQ. V was pared by 4 bases and J by 4 bases, with 6 bases of the junction left unmatched. This CDR3 has 17 amino acids. In DNA form, the CDR3 reads TGCGCCAGCAGCGAAGGACTAGCGGGGATCGGGGCCAACGTCCTGACTTTC. Protein sequence: CASSEGLAGIGANVLTF.

V gene TRBV10-3 combines with J gene TRBJ2-2; no clear D gene. Germline V gene data show CDR1 as ENHRY and CDR2 as SYGVKD. There are 20 residues in the CDR3. Trimming left V 2 bases short and J 0 bases short, with 22 bases between. CDR3 in amino acids: CAISELPPLLATANTGELFF. The CDR3 DNA follows: TGTGCCATCAGTGAGCTTCCTCCCCTCCTCGCGACCGCGAACACCGGGGAGCTGTTTTTT.